Included here is one T cell receptor (beta chain) sequence, with context. Its antigen is currently unknown. These data originate in a study of Ad26.COV2.S vaccination and SARS-CoV-2 variants. Study summary: Ad26.COV2.S shots went into the muscle once or twice, 56 days apart.

Per germline, CDR1 SGHVS and CDR2 FNYEAQ. V lost 5 bases and J lost 1, with 14 bases in between. This CDR3 spans 15 amino acids. Treatment indicated: about 20 received Ad26.COV2.S at low or high dose, single or two shots; about five received placebo; per-sample allocation not given. After the first vaccine or placebo injection, samples were drawn on day 63. Spike of the Wuhan-strain SARS-CoV-2 was expressed by an Ad26 vector, which formed the vaccine. Study results and limitations: Substantial post-vaccination breadth of spike-specific CD8+ and CD4+ T cell responses was reported. Recipients of either vaccine or placebo displayed similar breadth of non-spike TCRs.

The protocol was immunoSEQ multiplex PCR, while the TCRdb copy is restricted to in-frame clones and leaves out a portion. This table has roughly 380,000 clones, about nine tenths appearing once. The clonotype comes from a person between 18 and 65 years old who received the Ad26.COV2.S COVID-19 vaccine or a placebo. The input for sequencing was peripheral blood, taken in a trial of Ad26.COV2.S vaccine versus placebo. V and J are TRBV7-6 and TRBJ1-1, with D perhaps matching TRBD1 (5 bases). The CDR3 region has the DNA TGTGCCAGCAGCCCGTGGGTGGACACGAACACTGAAGCTTTCTTT. It encodes CASSPWVDTNTEAFF. Variable domain in full (rest from reference TRBV7-6 and TRBJ1-1): GAGVSQSPRYKVTKRGQDVALRCDPISGHVSLYWYRQALGQGPEFLTYFNYEAQQDKSGLPNDRFSAERPEGSISTLTIQRTEQRDSAMYRCASSPWVDTNTEAFFGQGTRLTVV.